The present T cell receptor beta chain was sequenced within a study of blood T cell repertoires in COVID-19. The CDR3 contains 13 residues. Trimming took off 0 bases at V and 9 bases at J, with 11 bases between the two ends. Germline V gene lookup returns CDR1 LNHNV and CDR2 YYDKDF (reference sequence). This table comes from immunoSEQ multiplex PCR, and its TCRdb copy is limited to in-frame clones, with some not included. The top ten clones hold around 2% of a sample with under 250,000 clones, 80% to 85% of them seen once. The specimen was peripheral blood. The chain joins TRBV15 to TRBJ1-1; D perhaps matches TRBD1 (5 bases). The sequence derives from a woman in her sixties or seventies with acute or convalescent COVID-19. This CDR3 reads CATSRDPQAQAFF. In nucleotides, the CDR3 is TGTGCCACCAGCAGAGATCCACAGGCTCAAGCTTTCTTT. Combining the CDR3 with reference TRBV15 and TRBJ1-1 gives the whole variable domain DAMVIQNPRYQVTQFGKPVTLSCSQTLNHNVMYWYQQKSSQAPKLLFHYYDKDFNNEADTPDNFQSRRPNTSFCFLDIRSPGLGDTAMYLCATSRDPQAQAFFGQGTRLTVV.